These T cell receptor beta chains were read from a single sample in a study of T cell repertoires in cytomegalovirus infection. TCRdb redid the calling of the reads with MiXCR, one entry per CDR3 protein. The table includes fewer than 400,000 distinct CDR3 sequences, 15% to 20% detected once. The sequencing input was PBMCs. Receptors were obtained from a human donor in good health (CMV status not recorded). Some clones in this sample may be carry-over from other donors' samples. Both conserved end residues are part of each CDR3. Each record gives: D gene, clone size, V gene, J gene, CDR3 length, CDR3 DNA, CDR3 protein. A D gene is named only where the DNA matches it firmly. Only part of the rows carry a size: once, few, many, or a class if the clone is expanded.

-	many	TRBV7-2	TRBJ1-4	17	TGTGCCAGCAGCTTACAAGTAGTCAGGGTCGGTCTTGAAAAACTGTTTTTT	CASSLQVVRVGLEKLFF
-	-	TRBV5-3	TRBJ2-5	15	TGTGCCAGCACCGGGATGGACGGGGCCCAAGAGACCCAGTACTTC	CASTGMDGAQETQYF
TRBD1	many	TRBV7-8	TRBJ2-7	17	TGTGCCAGCAGCTTAGGGTTGTGGGACAGGGAATTGAACGAGCAGTACTTC	CASSLGLWDRELNEQYF
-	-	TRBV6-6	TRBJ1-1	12	TGTGCCAGCAGTCCTTGGGACTTCGGAGCTTTCTTT	CASSPWDFGAFF
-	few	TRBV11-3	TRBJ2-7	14	TGTGCCAGCAGCCGCCACGGGGCGGGGGCGGAGCAGTACTTC	CASSRHGAGAEQYF
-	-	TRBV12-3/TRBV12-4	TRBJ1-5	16	TGTGCCAGCAGTCCGGATTATCAGGGTGGGAATCAGCCCCAGCATTTT	CASSPDYQGGNQPQHF
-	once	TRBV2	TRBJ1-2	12	TGTGCCAGCAGTGGGCAGACCTATGGCTACACCTTC	CASSGQTYGYTF
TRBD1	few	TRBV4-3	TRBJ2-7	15	TGCGCCAGCAGCCGATCCCCGACAGGGGGGTACGAGCAGTACTTC	CASSRSPTGGYEQYF
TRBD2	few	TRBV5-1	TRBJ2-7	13	TGCGCCAGCAGCAGAGCGGGAGTAGTAGAGCAGTACTTC	CASSRAGVVEQYF
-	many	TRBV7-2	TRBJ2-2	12	TGTGCCAGCAGCTTTAACGCCGGGGAGCTGTTTTTT	CASSFNAGELFF
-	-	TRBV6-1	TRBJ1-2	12	TGTGCCAGCAGAGACCAGGGGAGGAGCTACACCTTC	CASRDQGRSYTF
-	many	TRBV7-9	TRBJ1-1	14	TGTGCCAGCAGCTTAGATGGGTCCATCACTGAAGCTTTCTTT	CASSLDGSITEAFF
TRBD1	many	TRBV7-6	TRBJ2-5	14	TGTGCCAGCAGCTACCGGGACAGCCAAGAGACCCAGTACTTC	CASSYRDSQETQYF
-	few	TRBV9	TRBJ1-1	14	TGTGCCAGCAGGGACCCCGGGGGTTCTACTGAAGCTTTCTTT	CASRDPGGSTEAFF
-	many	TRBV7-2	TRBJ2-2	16	TGTGCCAGCAGTAGACTACTTAGCCAGTCGACCGGGGAGCTGTTTTTT	CASSRLLSQSTGELFF
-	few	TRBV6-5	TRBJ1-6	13	TGTGCCAGCAGGGGGGGAATGGAGTCACCCCTCCACTTT	CASRGGMESPLHF
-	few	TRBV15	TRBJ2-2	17	TGTGCCACCAGCAGAGTTGGCGACGGGAGCTACACCGGGGAGCTGTTTTTT	CATSRVGDGSYTGELFF
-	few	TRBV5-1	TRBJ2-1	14	TGCGCCAGCAGCGATACTAGCTCCTACAATGAGCAGTTCTTC	CASSDTSSYNEQFF
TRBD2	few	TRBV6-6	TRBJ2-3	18	TGTGCCAGCAGTTACTCTGCGGGGGGGCGGGAATCGGCAGATACGCAGTATTTT	CASSYSAGGRESADTQYF
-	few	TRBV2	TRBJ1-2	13	TGTGCCAGCAGTGAAGAACAGGTCTATGGCTACACCTTC	CASSEEQVYGYTF
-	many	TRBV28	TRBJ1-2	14	TGTGCCAGCAGTAACAGGGAAGCTAACTATGGCTACACCTTC	CASSNREANYGYTF